The next 26 T cell receptor beta chains were all read from a single sample in a study of CD8+CD57+ T cells in acquired aplastic anemia. According to the study, genomic DNA was the template for TCR beta VDJ and CDR3 profiling. TCRdb passed the reads through MiXCR, listing each CDR3 protein once. The top ten clones hold 1.8% of a sample with more than 150,000 distinct CDR3 sequences, approximately 48% of them seen once. An expansion of CD8+CD57+ cells by flow cytometry had been shown in patients chosen for sequencing. Sample: sorted CD4+, CD8+, or CD8+CD57+ T cells (not recorded which) from PBMCs. These TCRs come from a human donor with aplastic anemia.

This clonotype was seen only once. The chain has TRBV10-3 and TRBJ1-2, with D possibly TRBD1 on 5 matching bases. Deletions cut 4 bases from V and 8 bases from J, with 14 bases between. CDR1 ENHRY and CDR2 SYGVKD come from the germline V gene. The CDR3 is made up of 13 amino acids. Here the CDR3 reads CAISVDGANGYTF. The CDR3 DNA reads TGTGCCATCAGTGTAGACGGGGCGAACGGCTACACCTTC.

This clonotype was counted between two and nine times. The J gene is TRBJ1-2, the V gene TRBV10-3; 7 bases match TRBD1. V dropped 1 base and J dropped 7; count of bases not matched to a gene: 12. This CDR3 contains 16 residues. Germline loops: CDR1 ENHRY, CDR2 SYGVKD. The CDR3 is CAISEYGSGGRSGYTF. CDR3 nucleotide sequence: TGTGCCATCAGTGAGTACGGGTCAGGGGGACGATCTGGCTACACCTTC.

This chain uses TRBV29-1 with TRBJ1-2, with 9 positions matching TRBD1. The J segment lost 0 bases and the V segment lost 6 bases, leaving 2 bases of the junction unmatched. This CDR3 has 13 amino acids. The germline CDR1 and CDR2 sequences are SQVTM and ANQGSEA. In DNA form, the CDR3 reads TGCAGCGTAGGGACAGGGTCTAACTATGGCTACACCTTC. Amino acids: CSVGTGSNYGYTF.

This clonotype was found once. The chain combines TRBV7-2 with TRBJ2-5; D call uncertain. The CDR3 is made up of 12 amino acids. The V end lost 2 bases, the J end lost 4 bases, and 5 bases lay between the germline ends. Per germline, CDR1 SGHTA and CDR2 FQGNSA. The DNA of the CDR3 is TGTGCCAGCAGCTTATACGGAGAGACCCAGTACTTC. Protein: CASSLYGETQYF.

This clonotype was detected a few times. The chain has TRBV12-5 and TRBJ2-3; TRBD2 agrees at 14 bases. Germline V gene lookup returns CDR1 LGHNT and CDR2 FRNRAP. This CDR3 comprises 19 residues. Unmatched junction bases numbered 5, after V lost 0 bases and J lost 0 bases. CDR3 nucleotide sequence: TGTGCTAGTGGTTTGGTAAGCGGACTAGCGGGGGGAAGCACAGATACGCAGTATTTT. Amino acids: CASGLVSGLAGGSTDTQYF.

This clonotype was seen ten or more times. The chain is built from TRBV19 and TRBJ1-5; D not certain. The V and J ends lost 5 bases and 7 bases respectively, with 9 bases between them. The germline gives CDR1 LNHDA, CDR2 SQIVND (reference sequence). The CDR3 has 12 amino acids. CDR3 sequence (DNA): TGTGCCAGTAGTCTTGGGGAGCAGCCCCAGCATTTT. This codes for CASSLGEQPQHF. Complete variable domain (other parts from reference TRBV19 and TRBJ1-5): DGGITQSPKYLFRKEGQNVTLSCEQNLNHDAMYWYRQDPGQGLRLIYYSQIVNDFQKGDIAEGYSVSREKKESFPLTVTSAQKNPTAFYLCASSLGEQPQHFGDGTRLSIL.

V usage is TRBV18 and J usage is TRBJ1-1; D not certain. Germline V gene data show CDR1 as KGHSH and CDR2 as LQKENI. With 2 bases removed from V and 5 bases from J, the gap between germline ends came to 9 bases. CDR3 size: 13 residues. The chain's CDR3 is CASSPGKGTEAFF. The CDR3 nucleotides read TGTGCCAGCTCACCAGGGAAGGGAACTGAAGCTTTCTTT. Full variable domain (remainder filled in from reference TRBV18 and TRBJ1-1): NAGVMQNPRHLVRRRGQEARLRCSPMKGHSHVYWYRQLPEEGLKFMVYLQKENIIDESGMPKERFSAEFPKEGPSILRIQQVVRGDSAAYFCASSPGKGTEAFFGQGTRLTVV.

The V and J genes are TRBV2 and TRBJ2-7, with 11 bases lining up with TRBD1. V was pared by 5 bases and J by 6 bases, with 6 bases of the junction left unmatched. In germline, CDR1 is SNHLY, CDR2 FYNNEI. The CDR3 consists of 14 residues. The CDR3 bases are TGTGCCAGCAGTTACGGACAGGGGGCTGGCGAGCAGTACTTC. Its translation is CASSYGQGAGEQYF.

There are many counts of this clonotype. The chain uses TRBV7-9 and TRBJ2-7; TRBD2 might be the D (5 bases). CDR1 is SEHNR, CDR2 FQNEAQ, per germline (reference sequence). Trimming removed 1 base at V and 9 bases at J, with 13 bases between. This CDR3 has 13 residues. The CDR3 sequence is CASSLEVSARQYF. CDR3 bases: TGTGCCAGCAGCTTAGAAGTTAGCGCTAGGCAGTACTTC.

This clonotype was seen ten or more times. Here the CDR3 DNA reads TGCGCCAGCAGCTTGGGGGAGTACACCGGGGAGCTGTTTTTT. It encodes CASSLGEYTGELFF. The V and J genes are TRBV5-1 and TRBJ2-2, with D perhaps matching TRBD2 (5 bases). Germline CDR1 and CDR2: SGHRS and YFSETQ. V was pared by 0 bases and J by 3 bases, with 6 bases between. The CDR3 length is 14 residues.

The chain employs TRBV15 and TRBJ1-5, with D unresolved. Germline-derived CDR1 and CDR2 are LNHNV and YYDKDF (reference sequence). The CDR3 consists of 15 residues. V was trimmed by 0 bases and J by 2 bases, leaving 8 bases between them. As DNA, the CDR3 is TGTGCCACCAGCAGAGAGCCAGTCGGCAATCAGCCCCAGCATTTT. The encoded protein is CATSREPVGNQPQHF.

In its sample, this clonotype was seen many times. The rearrangement links TRBV29-1 to TRBJ2-5, with unresolved D. The V gene lost 4 bases and the J gene lost 1 base, with 13 bases spanning the gap. The CDR3 runs to 14 residues. The V gene's germline CDR1 is SQVTM and CDR2 ANQGSEA. The CDR3 loop reads CSVAPRHSQETQYF. The CDR3 DNA is TGCAGCGTTGCCCCAAGACACAGCCAAGAGACCCAGTACTTC.

Details on this clonotype: The germline gene is not matched at one end of the junction; a read error may be the cause. This chain's CDR3 is CAISASGGGANAGELFF. The CDR3 nucleotides are TGTGCCATCAGTGCCTCCGGCGGGGGAGCGAACGCCGGGGAGCTGTTTTTT. The J gene is TRBJ2-2, the V gene TRBV10-3; 7 bases map to TRBD2. The CDR3 covers 17 residues. Germline V gives CDR1 ENHRY, CDR2 SYGVKD.

Regarding this clonotype: Since a much larger clone is just one base distant, this may be a read error. V is TRBV6-2 or TRBV6-3 and J is TRBJ2-5; D not certain. Germline CDR1 reads MNHEY; CDR2 reads SVGEGT. CDR3 length: 12 residues. With 2 bases removed from V and 5 bases from J, the gap between germline ends came to 6 bases. The chain's CDR3 is CASSYVPETQYF. The CDR3 coding sequence is TGTGCCAGCAGTTACGTTCCGGAGACCCAGTACTTC.

On this clonotype itself: One base away lies a much larger clone, so this may be a sequencing read error. The J gene is TRBJ1-2, the V gene TRBV10-3; D gene uncertain. This CDR3 spans 13 amino acids. V was pared by 5 bases and J by 7 bases, with 14 bases between. The germline gives CDR1 ENHRY, CDR2 SYGVKD. The CDR3 coding sequence is TGTGCCATCAGTTCAATGGGCGAGGCTGGCTACACCTTC. Translation: CAISSMGEAGYTF.

As to this clonotype: This may be a read error, as it is one base from a much larger clone. This rearrangement joins TRBV9 to TRBJ2-2; 14 bases fit TRBD2. The CDR3 is 17 amino acids. In germline, CDR1 is SGDLS, CDR2 YYNGEE. The CDR3 loop reads CASSVGTSGGNIGELFF. The CDR3 DNA is TGTGCCAGCAGCGTAGGGACTAGCGGGGGGAACATCGGGGAGCTGTTTTTT.

This sequence joins TRBV29-1 and TRBJ2-1; TRBD2 agrees at 12 bases. Germline CDR1 is SQVTM and CDR2 is ANQGSEA. With 8 bases clipped from V and 7 bases from J, the junction kept 9 bases outside the gene matches. The CDR3 totals 14 residues. CDR3 residues: CSWTGTSGSNEQFF. DNA of the CDR3: TGCAGCTGGACCGGGACTAGCGGGTCGAATGAGCAGTTCTTC.

The genes are TRBV5-1 and TRBJ1-5; 7 positions match TRBD1. Germline lookup yields CDR1 SGHRS and CDR2 YFSETQ. V trimming: 4 bases; J trimming: 7 bases; junction bases outside the gene matches: 11. The CDR3 is 15 residues long. The CDR3 spells CASSAPEQGNQPQHF. The CDR3 bases are TGCGCCAGCAGCGCCCCGGAACAGGGGAACCAGCCCCAGCATTTT.

The sample holds a few counts of this clonotype. J is TRBJ2-2 and V is TRBV29-1; 8 nucleotides agree with TRBD1. V lost 4 bases and J lost 3; bases outside the gene matches: 4. CDR3 length: 14 amino acids. In germline, CDR1 is SQVTM, CDR2 ANQGSEA. This CDR3 reads CSVGTGGDTGELFF. CDR3 nucleotides: TGCAGCGTTGGTACAGGGGGAGACACCGGGGAGCTGTTTTTT.

This rearrangement joins TRBV20-1 to TRBJ2-7; 7 bases align to TRBD1. Germline V gene lookup returns CDR1 DFQATT and CDR2 SNEGSKA (reference sequence). This CDR3 contains 11 residues. The trim removed 3 bases at V and 6 bases at J, leaving 2 bases unmatched. Written as DNA, the CDR3 is TGCAGTGCTAGGGGACAGTTCGAGCAGTACTTC. Translation gives CSARGQFEQYF.

This rearrangement joins TRBV2 to TRBJ2-7; tentatively, D is TRBD1 (6 bases). V lost 5 bases and J 4 bases, leaving 9 bases between the germline ends. The germline gives CDR1 SNHLY, CDR2 FYNNEI. The CDR3 contains 12 residues. CDR3 loop: CASSRGTYEQYF. The CDR3 DNA sequence: TGTGCCAGCAGTAGGGGGACGTACGAGCAGTACTTC.

The V and J genes are TRBV7-2 and TRBJ1-1; D possibly corresponds to TRBD1 (5 bases). The V and J ends lost 3 bases and 10 bases respectively, with 9 bases between them. The CDR3 length is 11 residues. The germline V gene encodes CDR1 SGHTA and CDR2 FQGNSA. CDR3 DNA sequence: TGTGCCAGCAGCTTCAGGGTAGGAGCTTTCTTT. It encodes CASSFRVGAFF.

The V call is TRBV20-1, the J call TRBJ2-1, with D tentatively TRBD1 or TRBD2 (5 bases each). CDR1 is DFQATT and CDR2 is SNEGSKA in the germline V gene (reference sequence). Trimming took 3 bases from V and 0 from J, leaving 9 bases between them. The CDR3 is 14 residues long. The DNA for the CDR3 is TGCAGTGCTAGCTCCGGGGCCTCCTACAATGAGCAGTTCTTC. Translation: CSASSGASYNEQFF.

This clonotype was detected only a few times. The gene calls are TRBV24-1 and TRBJ1-1; 7 bases fit TRBD1. The CDR3 loop spans 13 amino acids. J lost 8 bases, V lost 3 bases, and 5 bases had no gene match. Per germline, CDR1 KGHDR and CDR2 SFDVKD. The CDR3 here is CATSDAGTAEAFF. CDR3 in DNA: TGTGCCACCAGTGATGCTGGGACAGCCGAAGCTTTCTTT.

This clonotype came up many times. The rearrangement uses TRBV5-4 and TRBJ2-2, with TRBD2 matching 9 bases. Germline CDR1 and CDR2: SGHNT and YYREEE (reference sequence). J lost 6 bases, V lost 4 bases, and 7 bases had no gene match. The CDR3 sequence is 15 residues long. CDR3 protein: CASSRVAGEPGELFF. The CDR3, as DNA: TGTGCCAGCAGCCGGGTAGCGGGAGAGCCCGGGGAGCTGTTTTTT.

This clonotype was recorded many times. The chain joins TRBV14 to TRBJ1-2, with 7 bases fitting TRBD1. CDR3 size: 17 residues. V was clipped by 5 bases and J by 5 bases; unmatched bases: 17. Per germline, CDR1 SGHDN and CDR2 FVKESK. The CDR3 region is CASSLTPGTANFYGYTF. CDR3 DNA sequence: TGTGCCAGCAGCTTGACCCCCGGGACAGCAAACTTTTATGGCTACACCTTC. Looking up the rest from reference TRBV14 and TRBJ1-2 gives the full variable domain: EAGVTQFPSHSVIEKGQTVTLRCDPISGHDNLYWYRRVMGKEIKFLLHFVKESKQDESGMPNNRFLAERTGGTYSTLKVQPAELEDSGVYFCASSLTPGTANFYGYTFGSGTRLTVV.